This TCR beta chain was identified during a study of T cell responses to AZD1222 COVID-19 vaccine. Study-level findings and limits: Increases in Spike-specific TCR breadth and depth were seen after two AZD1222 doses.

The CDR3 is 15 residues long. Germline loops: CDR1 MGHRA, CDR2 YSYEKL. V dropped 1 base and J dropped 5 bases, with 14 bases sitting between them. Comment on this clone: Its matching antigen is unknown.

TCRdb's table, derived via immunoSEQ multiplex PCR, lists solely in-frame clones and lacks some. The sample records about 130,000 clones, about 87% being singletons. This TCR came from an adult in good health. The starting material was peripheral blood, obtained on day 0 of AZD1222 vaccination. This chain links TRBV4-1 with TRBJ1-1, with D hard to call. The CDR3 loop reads CASSQALGIRTEAFF. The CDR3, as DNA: TGCGCCAGCAGCCAAGCATTGGGAATCAGGACTGAAGCTTTCTTT.